The next 26 T cell receptor beta chains were all read from a single sample in a study of blood T cell repertoires in COVID-19. Method: immunoSEQ multiplex PCR; TCRdb's copy keeps in-frame clones and lacks some. The repertoire holds roughly 94,000 clones, with 84% as singletons. Source material: peripheral blood. The receptors were sampled from a man between 60 and 70 years old with acute or convalescent COVID-19.

The CDR3 is CASSEAVGQGTSPLHF. The CDR3, as DNA: TGTGCCAGCAGTGAAGCTGTAGGACAGGGAACTTCACCCCTCCACTTT. The chain has TRBV6-1 and TRBJ1-6; 8 nucleotides agree with TRBD1. Germline lookup yields CDR1 MNHNS and CDR2 SASEGT. J lost 9 bases, V lost 0 bases, and 7 bases had no gene match. The CDR3 contains 16 residues.

The chain is built from TRBV6-1 and TRBJ2-5; 9 bases are a match to TRBD2. Germline V CDR1 and CDR2: MNHNS, SASEGT. The CDR3 is made up of 15 amino acids. V lost 7 bases and J lost 1; bases outside the gene matches: 7. The CDR3 sequence is CASTFSGGSQETQYF. The CDR3, as DNA: TGTGCCAGCACTTTTAGCGGGGGAAGCCAAGAGACCCAGTACTTC.

This chain uses TRBV28 with TRBJ1-2; perhaps TRBD1 as D (6 bases). This CDR3 has 12 amino acids. Germline lookup yields CDR1 MDHEN and CDR2 SYDVKM. V shed 6 bases and J shed 8 bases, with 13 bases lying between them. For the CDR3, the DNA is TGTGCCAGCAGATCCATAGACAGGGGCTACACCTTC. Protein: CASRSIDRGYTF.

The chain carries TRBV28 and TRBJ1-2, with D perhaps TRBD1 (5 bases). Trimming removed 3 bases at V and 4 bases at J, with 18 bases between. Germline V CDR1 and CDR2: MDHEN, SYDVKM. The CDR3 spans 16 residues. CDR3 bases: TGTGCCAGCAGTTTTTTTGGATCGCGGGGGAGCTATGGCTACACCTTC. Protein sequence: CASSFFGSRGSYGYTF.

V is TRBV7-9 and J is TRBJ1-3, with D uncertain. V was pared by 3 bases and J by 1 base, with 10 bases between. CDR3 length equals 15 residues. Germline V gene sequence: CDR1 SEHNR, CDR2 FQNEAQ (reference sequence). The CDR3 region is CASSFGVRSGNTIYF. CDR3 nucleotides: TGTGCCAGCAGCTTCGGGGTTCGTTCTGGAAACACCATATATTTT.

This sequence joins TRBV4-3 and TRBJ1-3; D ambiguous. V shed 1 base and J shed 0 bases, with 10 bases lying between them. Germline lookup yields CDR1 LGHNA and CDR2 YSLEER. The CDR3 covers 16 residues. The CDR3 sequence is CASSQGRSSSGNTIYF. The CDR3 nucleotides are TGCGCCAGCAGCCAAGGCAGGTCGAGCTCTGGAAACACCATATATTTT.

The genes are TRBV19 and TRBJ2-1, with TRBD1 identical over 9 bases. Germline V gene data show CDR1 as LNHDA and CDR2 as SQIVND (reference sequence). Losses at the gene ends were 6 bases for V and 5 bases for J; bases not matched to a gene: 11. The CDR3 is made up of 16 amino acids. CDR3 region: CASRDHGTGLDNEQFF. Written as DNA, the CDR3 is TGTGCCAGTAGAGACCACGGGACAGGGCTCGACAATGAGCAGTTCTTC.

The genes are TRBV4-2 and TRBJ1-4, with D possibly matching TRBD1 (6 bases). Germline-derived CDR1 and CDR2 are LGHNA and YNFKEQ. The V end was cut by 3 bases, the J end by 0 bases, with 11 bases between. CDR3 length: 16 residues. The CDR3 loop is CASSQTGTPTNEKLFF. CDR3 coding DNA: TGTGCCAGCAGCCAGACCGGGACACCAACTAATGAAAAACTGTTTTTT.

The V gene is TRBV28, the J gene TRBJ1-2, with D perhaps matching TRBD1 (6 bases). Germline loops: CDR1 MDHEN, CDR2 SYDVKM. This CDR3 is 14 amino acids long. Trimming cost V 6 bases and J 0 bases, with 11 bases left between them. CDR3 in amino acids: CASRDRPANYGYTF. The CDR3, as DNA: TGTGCCAGCAGAGACAGGCCCGCTAACTATGGCTACACCTTC.

V usage is TRBV6-6 and J usage is TRBJ1-1; 12 bases are a match to TRBD1. The ends lost 5 bases at V and 8 bases at J; junction bases unmatched: 18. Germline assignment: CDR1 MNHNY and CDR2 SVGAGI (reference sequence). CDR3 size: 18 residues. In DNA form, the CDR3 reads TGTGCCAGCAGTCCTTCCCTCGGGACAGGGGGCGAAAGTAGCGAAGCTTTCTTT. It translates to CASSPSLGTGGESSEAFF.

This clone showed up just once. The rearrangement joins TRBV10-1 to TRBJ2-1, with D perhaps matching TRBD1 (6 bases). V lost 6 bases and J lost 6, with 21 bases in between. From germline, CDR1 is WNHNN and CDR2 SYGVQD (reference sequence). The CDR3 runs to 16 residues. The CDR3 loop reads CASSDHPGQTPNEQFF. The CDR3 DNA reads TGCGCCAGCAGCGACCACCCCGGACAGACACCCAATGAGCAGTTCTTC.

The chain joins TRBV7-2 to TRBJ1-1, with D tentatively TRBD1 (6 bases). V gave up 5 bases and J gave up 1 base, with 11 bases separating them. CDR3 length equals 14 residues. Germline values: CDR1 SGHTA, CDR2 FQGNSA. CDR3 residues: CASSPGGANTEAFF. As DNA, the CDR3 is TGTGCCAGCAGCCCCGGGGGGGCGAACACTGAAGCTTTCTTT.

This chain joins TRBV29-1 and TRBJ2-7; D is perhaps TRBD1 (5 bases). In germline, CDR1 is SQVTM, CDR2 ANQGSEA. The CDR3 covers 13 residues. The ends were cut back, 5 bases at V and 7 bases at J, with 18 bases in the middle. The CDR3 loop is CSVRDTLKGEQYF. CDR3 sequence (DNA): TGCAGCGTTCGAGACACGCTAAAGGGGGAGCAGTACTTC.

V is TRBV28 and J is TRBJ2-4, with TRBD2 identical over 8 bases. This CDR3 has 16 residues. Germline-derived CDR1 and CDR2 are MDHEN and SYDVKM. Unmatched junction bases numbered 9, after V lost 6 bases and J lost 2 bases. The CDR3 DNA reads TGTGCCAGCAGGGCGGCGGGGGGCGAGTCCAAAAACATTCAGTACTTC. Residues: CASRAAGGESKNIQYF.

This clone was recorded once. V is TRBV5-1 and J is TRBJ2-3; 9 bases agree with TRBD2. Losses at the gene ends were 2 bases for V and 1 base for J; bases not matched to a gene: 2. Germline CDR1 reads SGHRS; CDR2 reads YFSETQ. The CDR3 is 15 amino acids. The CDR3 sequence: CASSLQRGGTDTQYF. Written as DNA, the CDR3 is TGCGCCAGCAGCTTACAGCGGGGGGGCACAGATACGCAGTATTTT.

The J gene is TRBJ1-1, the V gene TRBV7-9; D may be TRBD1 (5 bases). V was shortened by 1 base and J by 0 bases, with 18 bases between the two germline ends. The CDR3 has 18 residues. The germline V gene encodes CDR1 SEHNR and CDR2 FQNEAQ (reference sequence). CDR3 bases: TGTGCCAGCAGCTTAGGTCGCGAGGGGAGGAGGATGAACACTGAAGCTTTCTTT. This gives the protein CASSLGREGRRMNTEAFF.

Only one count was recorded for this clone. The chain uses TRBV7-2 and TRBJ1-6; 8 bases are shared with TRBD1. The CDR3 extends over 17 amino acids. V was clipped by 4 bases and J by 6 bases; unmatched bases: 11. Germline V CDR1 and CDR2: SGHTA, FQGNSA. The CDR3 region has the DNA TGTGCCAGCAGCTGGACAGGGACTTCAGGGCGTAATTCACCCCTCCACTTT. As protein: CASSWTGTSGRNSPLHF.

The chain employs TRBV7-9 and TRBJ2-5; 7 positions match TRBD2. J gave up 2 bases and V 5 bases, and 11 bases lay outside the gene matches. The CDR3 spans 16 residues. CDR1 SEHNR and CDR2 FQNEAQ come from the germline V gene (reference sequence). The DNA of the CDR3 is TGTGCCAGCAGCATCTACCGGGACTACACACAAGAGACCCAGTACTTC. Protein sequence: CASSIYRDYTQETQYF. Based on the CDR3 plus reference TRBV7-9 and TRBJ2-5, the full variable domain is DTGVSQNPRHKITKRGQNVTFRCDPISEHNRLYWYRQTLGQGPEFLTYFQNEAQLEKSRLLSDRFSAERPKGSFSTLEIQRTEQGDSAMYLCASSIYRDYTQETQYFGPGTRLLVL.

The chain links TRBV19 to TRBJ1-5; TRBD1 is a possible D gene (5 bases). V gave up 3 bases and J gave up 2 bases, with 11 bases separating them. The CDR3 is made up of 15 amino acids. Germline V gene lookup returns CDR1 LNHDA and CDR2 SQIVND (reference sequence). CDR3 loop: CASSISRDGNQPQHF. The CDR3 DNA reads as TGTGCCAGTAGTATCTCCAGGGATGGCAATCAGCCCCAGCATTTT.

The V and J genes are TRBV15 and TRBJ1-2; D possibly corresponds to TRBD1 (5 bases). Germline values: CDR1 LNHNV, CDR2 YYDKDF (reference sequence). The CDR3 runs 16 residues. Trimming took off 5 bases at V and 0 bases at J, with 16 bases between the two ends. This CDR3 reads CATSRETAASNYGYTF. In DNA form, the CDR3 reads TGTGCCACCAGCCGGGAGACAGCCGCTTCTAACTATGGCTACACCTTC.

The chain has TRBV28 and TRBJ2-4, with 8 bases that match TRBD1. The germline V gene encodes CDR1 MDHEN and CDR2 SYDVKM. Trimming at V came to 2 bases and at J to 7 bases, leaving 1 base not matched to a gene. The CDR3 spans 13 residues. Written as DNA, the CDR3 is TGTGCCAGCAGTTTACAGGGGGCCAACATTCAGTACTTC. Protein product: CASSLQGANIQYF.

This clone has a handful of counts. This rearrangement joins TRBV2 to TRBJ1-5, with D uncertain. Germline V gives CDR1 SNHLY, CDR2 FYNNEI. V lost 5 bases, J lost 3 bases, and 8 bases lay in between. The CDR3 spans 13 residues. CDR3 in amino acids: CASSTRVNQPQHF. The DNA for the CDR3 is TGTGCCAGCAGTACGAGGGTCAATCAGCCCCAGCATTTT.

CDR3 residues: CASSSGGGDIWGANVLTF. The CDR3 DNA reads as TGTGCCAGCAGTTCCGGAGGAGGGGATATTTGGGGGGCCAACGTCCTGACTTTC. The V and J genes are TRBV6-2 or TRBV6-3 and TRBJ2-6, with D possibly being TRBD2 (6 bases). Trimming stripped 4 bases from V and 4 bases from J, with 20 bases between. Germline V gives CDR1 MNHEY, CDR2 SVGEGT. The CDR3 length is 18 residues.

This chain joins TRBV5-1 and TRBJ2-7; D is perhaps TRBD1 (6 bases). The V gene lost 7 bases and the J gene lost 4 bases, with 21 bases spanning the gap. The CDR3 runs to 15 residues. Germline V gene lookup returns CDR1 SGHRS and CDR2 YFSETQ. The CDR3 reads CASGESFRGGYEQYV. The CDR3 bases are TGCGCCAGCGGCGAAAGCTTCAGGGGTGGGTACGAGCAGTACGTC.

This clone occurred a few times. This chain uses TRBV7-9 with TRBJ2-5, with 12 bases fitting TRBD1. The CDR3 spans 16 residues. The germline V gene encodes CDR1 SEHNR and CDR2 FQNEAQ (reference sequence). Germline trimming cut 6 bases from V and 5 bases from J; bases unmatched to any gene: 10. The CDR3 reads CASSYLGTGGRETQYF. In nucleotides, the CDR3 is TGTGCCAGCAGTTATCTCGGGACAGGGGGCCGGGAGACCCAGTACTTC.

J is TRBJ1-2 and V is TRBV3-1 (or the pseudogene TRBV3-2); TRBD1 matches 11 bases. After removal of 5 bases from V and 4 bases from J, the junction contained 3 bases not matched to a gene. The CDR3 sequence is 14 residues long. CDR1 is LGHDT and CDR2 is YNNKEL in the germline V gene (reference sequence). For the CDR3, the DNA is TGTGCCAGCAGCGGGGACAGGGGGGCCTATGGCTACACCTTC. Its protein product is CASSGDRGAYGYTF.